The 12 T cell receptor beta chains listed next were all sequenced from one sample in a study of regulatory T cells in long-lasting Graves disease. Combining iRepertoire HTBI primers with Arm-PCR of CDR3 regions, the authors built TCR beta libraries. TCRdb redid the calling of the multiplex PCR reads with MiXCR, one entry per CDR3 protein. The sample includes hundreds of thousands of distinct CDR3 sequences, around 16% of them seen just once. Time point of the sample: newly diagnosed GD, antithyroid drugs for less than 3 months. After RNA was extracted from PBMCs, the TCR library was made from it. The sample in question was peripheral blood mononuclear cells (PBMCs), obtained at new diagnosis, from a patient treated with antithyroid drugs. The receptors were gathered from a female donor with Graves disease.

This chain joins TRBV11-2 and TRBJ2-1, with D uncertain. V lost 2 bases, J lost 2 bases, and 10 bases lay in between. The germline V gene encodes CDR1 SGHAT and CDR2 FQNNGV. The CDR3 totals 15 residues. The CDR3 spells CASSLIGGAYNEQFF. CDR3 coding DNA: TGTGCCAGCAGCTTAATTGGCGGAGCCTACAATGAGCAGTTCTTC.

This clonotype has a count of ten or more. The chain uses TRBV12-3 or TRBV12-4 and TRBJ1-2; 8 nucleotides match TRBD1. The CDR3 length is 16 residues. V lost 7 bases and J lost 2; bases outside the gene matches: 12. CDR3: CASTLNPTGVNYGYTF. In DNA form, the CDR3 reads TGTGCCAGCACCCTAAACCCGACAGGGGTAAACTATGGCTACACCTTC.

This clonotype was counted ten times or more. The chain links TRBV7-6 to TRBJ1-1; 7 bases align to TRBD1. The length of the CDR3 is 17 residues. In germline, CDR1 is SGHVS, CDR2 FNYEAQ. Germline trimming cut 2 bases from V and 1 base from J; bases unmatched to any gene: 10. CDR3 region: CASSLPRDSLRNTEAFF. The CDR3 DNA reads TGTGCCAGCAGCTTACCGAGGGACAGTTTACGGAACACTGAAGCTTTCTTT.

The CDR3 sequence is CASTGGRGVGNEQFF. CDR3 bases: TGTGCCAGCACTGGAGGGAGAGGGGTTGGCAATGAGCAGTTCTTC. The chain recombines TRBV12-3 or TRBV12-4 with TRBJ2-1; tentative D call: TRBD2 (6 bases). The CDR3 loop spans 15 amino acids. Trimming took off 7 bases at V and 6 bases at J, with 19 bases between the two ends.

This clonotype was detected many times. The chain has TRBV3-1 and TRBJ2-2, with 7 bases lining up with TRBD2. V shed 5 bases, J shed 10 bases, and the junction held 10 bases outside the gene matches. The CDR3 spans 14 residues. Per germline, CDR1 LGHDT and CDR2 YNNKEL (reference sequence). As DNA, the CDR3 is TGTGCCAGCAGCTCCACGGTTGGGGGGGAGGAGCTGTTTTTT. Translation gives CASSSTVGGEELFF.

Many counts were recorded for this clonotype. The V call is TRBV4-1, the J call TRBJ2-2; D ambiguous. Trimming left V 1 base short and J 7 bases short, with 7 bases between. Germline-derived CDR1 and CDR2 are MGHRA and YSYEKL. This CDR3 spans 13 amino acids. This CDR3 reads CASSQVLGGELFF. The CDR3 DNA sequence: TGCGCCAGCAGCCAAGTTCTAGGCGGGGAGCTGTTTTTT.

Ten or more counts support this clonotype. The gene calls are TRBV19 and TRBJ1-2, with no clear D. Trimming removed 4 bases at V and 0 bases at J, with 9 bases between. Germline CDR1 is LNHDA and CDR2 is SQIVND (reference sequence). CDR3 length: 14 residues. For the CDR3, the DNA is TGTGCCAGTAGTAGACAACCTTCTAACTATGGCTACACCTTC. The encoded protein is CASSRQPSNYGYTF.

This clonotype was detected ten times or more. The chain combines TRBV19 with TRBJ1-1; possibly TRBD1 for D (6 bases). The V and J ends lost 1 base and 4 bases respectively, with 7 bases between them. Germline CDR1 reads LNHDA; CDR2 reads SQIVND (reference sequence). The CDR3 is 13 residues long. In DNA form, the CDR3 reads TGTGCCAGTAGTATAGGCAGGGGCACTGAAGCTTTCTTT. Its translation is CASSIGRGTEAFF.

V is TRBV11-1 and J is TRBJ1-6; 8 positions match TRBD1. J gave up 10 bases and V 2 bases, and 7 bases lay outside the gene matches. The CDR3 contains 15 residues. Germline CDR1 and CDR2: SGHAT and FQDESV (reference sequence). CDR3 sequence: CASSLRQGRASPLHF. For the CDR3, the DNA is TGTGCCAGCAGCTTAAGACAGGGGCGCGCCTCACCCCTCCACTTT.

V gene TRBV19 combines with J gene TRBJ2-3; 9 bases are a match to TRBD2. The DNA end favors TRBJ2-7, so the J call may be wrong. Per the germline V gene, CDR1 is LNHDA and CDR2 is SQIVND (reference sequence). There are 15 residues in the CDR3. The CDR3 nucleotides read TGTGCCAGTAGCGGCGGGAGGGCCAGTCACTACGAGCAGTACTTC. This codes for CASSGGRASHYEQYF.

This clonotype was observed many times. V and J are TRBV10-3 and TRBJ1-1, with no clear D. Germline values: CDR1 ENHRY, CDR2 SYGVKD. This CDR3 is 14 amino acids long. The V gene lost 5 bases and the J gene lost 7 bases, with 17 bases spanning the gap. CDR3 amino acids: CAISPTNGFIEAFF. In DNA form, the CDR3 reads TGTGCCATCAGTCCGACAAACGGTTTCATTGAAGCTTTCTTT.

This clonotype has ten or more counts. The rearrangement uses TRBV9 and TRBJ1-5, with D perhaps TRBD1 (6 bases). The CDR3 is 14 residues long. V was shortened by 4 bases and J by 4 bases, with 12 bases between the two germline ends. CDR1 and CDR2 from the germline V gene are SGDLS and YYNGEE. The CDR3 protein is CASSTQGGNQPQHF. The CDR3 DNA follows: TGTGCCAGCAGCACCCAAGGGGGGAATCAGCCCCAGCATTTT.